These T cell receptor beta chains were read from a single sample in a study of beta chain features in type 1 diabetes. Method: immunoSEQ multiplex PCR; TCRdb's copy keeps in-frame clones and lacks some. The sample has about 260,000 clones, around 21% seen once. The sequencing input was naive CD4+ T cells from blood. The receptors come from a woman aged 40-49 years with type 1 diabetes. Both conserved end residues are part of each CDR3. Fields, in order: D gene, V gene, J gene, CDR3 length, clone size, CDR3 DNA, CDR3 protein. D genes are given only for firm matches. Size tells how often a clone was seen (once, few, many) or the class of an expanded clone, and some rows leave it out.

TRBD1	TRBV25-1	TRBJ2-7	14	few	TGTGCCAGCAGTGGGACAGGGAGCTCCTACGAGCAGTACTTC	CASSGTGSSYEQYF
NA	TRBV27	TRBJ1-5	13	NA	TGTGCCAGCAGTCCCAGGGAAAATCAGCCCCAGCATTTT	CASSPRENQPQHF
TRBD1	TRBV6-6	TRBJ2-5	15	few	TGTGCCACCCGCCCGCCTCTTGACAGGGTAGAGACCCAGTACTTC	CATRPPLDRVETQYF
NA	TRBV6-5	TRBJ2-3	13	few	TGTGCCAGCAGTTACCGAGGAACAGATACGCAGTATTTT	CASSYRGTDTQYF
TRBD2	TRBV30	TRBJ2-5	14	once	TGTGCCTGGAGTGTTCTAGCGGGAGGAGAGACCCAGTACTTC	CAWSVLAGGETQYF
NA	TRBV28	TRBJ2-1	16	NA	TGTGCCAGCATCCCCCCCACGGGGGTCGGCAGCAATGAGCAGTTCTTC	CASIPPTGVGSNEQFF
TRBD2	TRBV15	TRBJ2-3	16	NA	TGTGCCACCACCCTCGGTAGCGGGGCCCTCACAGATACGCAGTATTTT	CATTLGSGALTDTQYF
TRBD2	TRBV7-2	TRBJ2-7	16	NA	TGTGCCAGCAGCTCCTCCGGGACTAGCGCTACCTACGAGCAGTACTTC	CASSSSGTSATYEQYF
NA	TRBV28	TRBJ1-2	13	NA	TGTGCCAGCTGTTCGGGGATGCAGCAAGGCTACACCTTC	CASCSGMQQGYTF
NA	TRBV7-2	TRBJ2-1	15	few	TGTGCCAGCAGCTTCGTGGGAGAGATCTACAATGAGCAGTTCTTC	CASSFVGEIYNEQFF
NA	TRBV5-4	TRBJ1-2	13	NA	TGTGCCAGCAGCTTGGCCGGAGGGGACGGCTACACCTTC	CASSLAGGDGYTF
TRBD1	TRBV18	TRBJ2-4	15	NA	TGTGCCAGCTCACCAGGGACAGGGTACGGGAACATTCAGTACTTC	CASSPGTGYGNIQYF
TRBD2	TRBV6-4	TRBJ2-6	15	NA	TGTGCCAGCAGCGATGGGAGGGCTGGGGCCAACGTCCTGACTTTC	CASSDGRAGANVLTF
TRBD2	TRBV4-1	TRBJ2-1	16	few	TGCGCCAGCAGCCAAGTTCGTAGCGGGAGCTACAATGAGCAGTTCTTC	CASSQVRSGSYNEQFF
NA	TRBV6-5	TRBJ2-3	15	few	TGTGCCAGCAGTTACTCCGGGACTCTCTCAGATACGCAGTATTTT	CASSYSGTLSDTQYF
TRBD2	TRBV4-3	TRBJ2-2	18	NA	TGCGCCAGCAGCCAGAACCCAACTAGCGGAGCAAACACCGGGGAGCTGTTTTTT	CASSQNPTSGANTGELFF
NA	TRBV7-2	TRBJ2-5	14	NA	TGTGCCAGCAGCTTAGGATCCGGTTCAGAGACCCAGTACTTC	CASSLGSGSETQYF
TRBD1	TRBV4-3	TRBJ1-2	16	NA	TGCGCCAGCAGTCCCCAGACGGACAGGGAAGGCTATGGCTACACCTTC	CASSPQTDREGYGYTF
TRBD1	TRBV5-6	TRBJ2-7	14	NA	TGTGCCAGCAGCGTGACAGGGGCCCTACGGGAGCAGTACTTC	CASSVTGALREQYF
NA	TRBV4-1	TRBJ2-3	16	once	TGCGCCAGCAGCCAAAGGAGCTCCCCGGTCACAGATACGCAGTATTTT	CASSQRSSPVTDTQYF
TRBD2	TRBV30	TRBJ2-3	16	few	TGTGCCTGGAGTCCTACCCCTAGCGGGAGGACGGATACGCAGTATTTT	CAWSPTPSGRTDTQYF
NA	TRBV28	TRBJ2-7	13	NA	TGTGCCAGCTTGCGACAGGCCCCCTACGAGCAGTACTTC	CASLRQAPYEQYF
NA	TRBV30	TRBJ2-7	14	NA	TGTGCCTGGAGTGGTGGACGGGGAGGCTACGAGCAGTACTTC	CAWSGGRGGYEQYF
TRBD2	TRBV11-2	TRBJ2-1	15	few	TGTGCCAGCAGCCTCTCTAGCGGGAGAGGAAATGAGCAGTTCTTC	CASSLSSGRGNEQFF
NA	TRBV4-1	TRBJ1-3	16	NA	TGCGCCAGCAGCCCCAGGGAAGGGGACTCTGGAAACACCATATATTTT	CASSPREGDSGNTIYF
NA	TRBV7-3	TRBJ2-5	15	few	TGTGCCAGCAGCCCAACAGGGACACTGGGGGAGACCCAGTACTTC	CASSPTGTLGETQYF
TRBD1	TRBV19	TRBJ1-5	14	few	TGTGCCAGTAGTATACAGGGGGCAGGACAGCCCCAGCATTTT	CASSIQGAGQPQHF
NA	TRBV4-3	TRBJ1-5	15	few	TGCGCCAGCAGCCAAGATATTCGCTCCCGGGGAGCCCAGCATTTT	CASSQDIRSRGAQHF
TRBD2	TRBV29-1	TRBJ2-2	13	NA	TGCAGCGTTGAGGGACTAGCGATGGGGGAGCTGTTTTTT	CSVEGLAMGELFF
TRBD1	TRBV2	TRBJ2-3	17	few	TGTGCCAGCAGTGGGCAGGGGGCCCGCCGCGGCACAGATACGCAGTATTTT	CASSGQGARRGTDTQYF
NA	TRBV6-6	TRBJ1-5	15	few	TGTGCCAGCAGCACCGGCAGGGCGAGCAATCAGCCCCAGCATTTT	CASSTGRASNQPQHF
NA	TRBV7-2	TRBJ1-2	13	few	TGTGCCAGCAGCTTATCTGGGGGCGGTGGCTACACCTTC	CASSLSGGGGYTF
NA	TRBV9	TRBJ2-7	15	few	TGTGCCAGCAGCCTCGGGCAGGGGCCCCAGGGTGAGCAGTACTTC	CASSLGQGPQGEQYF
NA	TRBV15	TRBJ1-2	16	NA	TGTGCCACCAGCAGAGAATCAGGGCAGGTCGGCTATGGCTACACCTTC	CATSRESGQVGYGYTF
NA	TRBV5-1	TRBJ2-5	15	few	TGCGCCAGCAGCTTGACCGGGACATCCGAAGAGACCCAGTACTTC	CASSLTGTSEETQYF
NA	TRBV30	TRBJ2-5	14	few	TGTGCCTGGACTCCCCAGAGCGGACAAGAGACCCAGTACTTC	CAWTPQSGQETQYF
NA	TRBV9	TRBJ1-2	16	NA	TGTGCCAGCAGCGCCCAGACAGGTCTGACCCACTATGGCTACACCTTC	CASSAQTGLTHYGYTF
TRBD1	TRBV29-1	TRBJ1-1	11	few	TGCAGCGTTGATGGACAGGGGGCTGCTTTCTTT	CSVDGQGAAFF
TRBD2	TRBV6-1	TRBJ2-7	18	NA	TGTGCCAGCAGTGATGAGCCTAGCGGGAGGGTAAGCTCCTACGAGCAGTACTTC	CASSDEPSGRVSSYEQYF
NA	TRBV7-2	TRBJ2-6	15	NA	TGTGCCAGCAGACTGCCGGGCTCTGGGGCCAACGTCCTGACTTTC	CASRLPGSGANVLTF
NA	TRBV7-2	TRBJ1-1	14	once	TGTGCCAGCAGCTTTGGGCAGCTGAACACTGAAGCTTTCTTT	CASSFGQLNTEAFF
NA	TRBV7-9	TRBJ1-5	16	NA	TGTGCCAGCAGCTTGGGGACTGGAGGTTGGAGTCAGCCCCAGCATTTT	CASSLGTGGWSQPQHF
TRBD1	TRBV9	TRBJ1-1	15	once	TGTGCCAGCAGCGTTTCTACAGGGGGCAGGACTGAAGCTTTCTTT	CASSVSTGGRTEAFF